The 23 T cell receptor beta chains below come from one sample, sequenced in a study of blood T cells in healthy people across ages. A second PCR, run for roughly 7 to 12 cycles, used a sample-barcoded 5' primer plus a J-beta primer mix. TCRdb re-called the 5' RACE reads with MiXCR, one entry per CDR3 protein. The sample holds about 1.5 million distinct CDR3 sequences, approximately 42% seen once. Sequenced material: blood. These receptor sequences come from a young woman in good health.

The V call is TRBV28, the J call TRBJ2-5; 8 bases are a match to TRBD1. The CDR3 totals 15 residues. Germline CDR1 reads MDHEN; CDR2 reads SYDVKM. V lost 5 bases, J lost 4 bases, and 9 bases stayed unmatched. DNA of the CDR3: TGTGCCAGCAGTGACCCCGGACAGGGAACAGAGACCCAGTACTTC. Its translation is CASSDPGQGTETQYF.

The sample holds one count of this clonotype. The chain links TRBV9 to TRBJ2-1, with 8 bases identical to TRBD2. V lost 4 bases to trimming and J lost 7 bases; unmatched junction nucleotides: 13. This CDR3 is 16 amino acids long. Germline CDR1 and CDR2: SGDLS and YYNGEE. CDR3 DNA: TGTGCCAGCAGCATGATGAGCGGGAGTACTGGGAATGAGCAGTTCTTC. Translation gives CASSMMSGSTGNEQFF.

Only one count was recorded for this clonotype. The rearrangement uses TRBV12-3 or TRBV12-4 and TRBJ1-3; 8 bases are shared with TRBD1. V gave up 5 bases and J gave up 1 base; unmatched junction bases: 4. The CDR3 has 15 residues. The CDR3 protein is CASSRTGLSGNTIYF. In DNA, the CDR3 is TGTGCCAGCAGTCGGACAGGGCTTTCTGGAAACACCATATATTTT.

The V gene is TRBV3-1, the J gene TRBJ2-1; 10 nucleotides agree with TRBD1. In germline, CDR1 is LGHDT, CDR2 YNNKEL (reference sequence). CDR3 length: 19 amino acids. The junction had 14 bases not matched to a gene; V was cut back by 2 bases and J by 4 bases. The CDR3 loop is CASSQPWDRGGVLYNEQFF. The CDR3 DNA is TGTGCCAGCAGCCAACCCTGGGACAGGGGTGGGGTCTTATACAATGAGCAGTTCTTC.

The V gene is TRBV27, the J gene TRBJ2-3; TRBD2 agrees at 11 bases. Germline V gene lookup returns CDR1 MNHEY and CDR2 SMNVEV (reference sequence). Trimming at V came to 5 bases and at J to 2 bases, leaving 6 bases not matched to a gene. CDR3 length: 16 residues. The CDR3 nucleotides read TGTGCCAGCAGTATTACTAGCGGGAGCCACACAGATACGCAGTATTTT. Protein sequence: CASSITSGSHTDTQYF.

This sequence joins TRBV27 and TRBJ1-2; tentatively, D is TRBD1 (6 bases). CDR3 length: 12 residues. Germline CDR1 is MNHEY and CDR2 is SMNVEV (reference sequence). V gave up 8 bases and J gave up 8 bases, with 15 bases separating them. In DNA, the CDR3 is TGTGCCAGCTCCGCAGGGGATTTGGGCTACACCTTC. Protein product: CASSAGDLGYTF.

The chain links TRBV18 to TRBJ2-7, with 11 bases lining up with TRBD2. V lost 5 bases and J lost 3; bases outside the gene matches: 6. The CDR3 loop spans 15 amino acids. Germline V gene data show CDR1 as KGHSH and CDR2 as LQKENI. CDR3 bases: TGTGCCAGCTCAGTGGGACTAGCGGCAAACTACGAGCAGTACTTC. Protein sequence: CASSVGLAANYEQYF. Full variable domain (remainder filled in from reference TRBV18 and TRBJ2-7): NAGVMQNPRHLVRRRGQEARLRCSPMKGHSHVYWYRQLPEEGLKFMVYLQKENIIDESGMPKERFSAEFPKEGPSILRIQQVVRGDSAAYFCASSVGLAANYEQYFGPGTRLTVT.

The chain is built from TRBV20-1 and TRBJ2-7, with D perhaps TRBD1 (5 bases). This CDR3 is built from 13 residues. Germline CDR1 is DFQATT and CDR2 is SNEGSKA (reference sequence). DNA for the CDR3: TGCAGGCCCGCTGGGCAGGGATCCTACGAGCAGTACTTC. It encodes CRPAGQGSYEQYF.

The chain combines TRBV12-3 or TRBV12-4 with TRBJ1-5, with no clear D. The CDR3 sequence is 15 residues long. V gave up 3 bases and J gave up 7 bases, with 16 bases separating them. The CDR3 protein is CASSLTRNGDQPQHF. CDR3 nucleotide sequence: TGTGCCAGCAGTTTGACCAGGAATGGAGACCAGCCCCAGCATTTT.

A single count supports this clonotype. V and J are TRBV3-1 and TRBJ2-1, with unresolved D. The end of the DNA fits TRBJ2-7 better, so the J call may be wrong. The CDR3 has 15 residues. The germline gives CDR1 LGHDT, CDR2 YNNKEL (reference sequence). The CDR3 sequence: CASKGGGSSYNEQYF. As DNA, the CDR3 is TGTGCCAGCAAGGGCGGCGGTAGCTCCTACAATGAGCAGTACTTC.

V and J are TRBV2 and TRBJ2-2, with a possible D match to TRBD2 (5 bases). Trimming removed 5 bases from V and 2 bases from J, with 15 bases in between. This CDR3 is 16 amino acids long. Germline V gene lookup returns CDR1 SNHLY and CDR2 FYNNEI. CDR3 loop: CASSLTTISNTGELFF. The CDR3 region has the DNA TGTGCCAGCAGTCTTACGACTATTTCTAACACCGGGGAGCTGTTTTTT.

The gene calls are TRBV12-3 or TRBV12-4 and TRBJ2-3, with 7 bases that match TRBD1. V shed 6 bases, J shed 1 base, and the junction held 7 bases outside the gene matches. This CDR3 spans 15 amino acids. The CDR3 nucleotides read TGTGCCAGCAGCCGGGACCAGGGGGGCACAGATACGCAGTATTTT. Its translation is CASSRDQGGTDTQYF.

The J gene is TRBJ1-2, the V gene TRBV5-4; 7 bases are a match to TRBD1. With 2 bases clipped from V and 1 base from J, the junction kept 11 bases outside the gene matches. The germline CDR1 and CDR2 sequences are SGHNT and YYREEE (reference sequence). CDR3 length: 17 amino acids. CDR3: CASSLGARQGYNYGYTF. In nucleotides, the CDR3 is TGTGCCAGCAGCTTAGGGGCGAGACAGGGATATAACTATGGCTACACCTTC.

This clonotype was recorded only once. Written as DNA, the CDR3 is TGCAGCGTTGGTGATGGACATAGCAATCAGCCCCAGCATTTT. This encodes CSVGDGHSNQPQHF. The rearrangement links TRBV29-1 to TRBJ1-5, with D possibly matching TRBD1 (5 bases). CDR3 length: 14 amino acids. The V end was cut by 4 bases, the J end by 0 bases, with 10 bases between. CDR1 and CDR2 from the germline V gene are SQVTM and ANQGSEA.

The V and J genes are TRBV24-1 and TRBJ1-1, with D perhaps TRBD1 (6 bases). Trimming shortened V by 4 bases and J by 3 bases, and 8 bases separated the two germline ends. The germline CDR1 and CDR2 sequences are KGHDR and SFDVKD. The CDR3 runs to 13 residues. CDR3 bases: TGTGCCACCAGTGACCACAGGGACACTGAAGCTTTCTTT. Translated, it gives CATSDHRDTEAFF.

This clonotype was detected a few times. V is TRBV2 and J is TRBJ2-3, with 9 bases lining up with TRBD1. The CDR3 totals 14 residues. J gave up 2 bases and V 4 bases, and 1 base lay outside the gene matches. Germline CDR1 reads SNHLY; CDR2 reads FYNNEI. In nucleotides, the CDR3 is TGTGCCAGCAGTGGGGACAGGGACACAGATACGCAGTATTTT. This sequence encodes CASSGDRDTDTQYF.

This clonotype was seen more than once but under ten times. The chain employs TRBV9 and TRBJ2-3, with D uncertain. Germline CDR1 and CDR2: SGDLS and YYNGEE. The CDR3 totals 14 residues. Deletions cut 0 bases from V and 0 bases from J, with 5 bases between. DNA of the CDR3: TGTGCCAGCAGCGTAGCTTTTAGCACAGATACGCAGTATTTT. Its protein is CASSVAFSTDTQYF.

A few counts support this clonotype. The rearrangement joins TRBV27 to TRBJ2-7; D possibly corresponds to TRBD1 (5 bases). The CDR3 extends over 12 amino acids. The V gene's germline CDR1 is MNHEY and CDR2 SMNVEV (reference sequence). V gave up 6 bases and J gave up 5 bases, with 11 bases separating them. CDR3 in amino acids: CASSRWGDEQYF. Here the CDR3 DNA reads TGTGCCAGCAGCCGCTGGGGCGACGAGCAGTACTTC.

This clonotype turned up a few times. This sequence joins TRBV3-1 and TRBJ2-4, with 8 bases lining up with TRBD1. V dropped 1 base and J dropped 6; count of bases not matched to a gene: 2. Germline CDR1 is LGHDT and CDR2 is YNNKEL (reference sequence). The CDR3 runs to 14 residues. CDR3 protein: CASSQGTGINIQYF. DNA of the CDR3: TGTGCCAGCAGCCAAGGGACAGGGATAAACATTCAGTACTTC.

The rearrangement links TRBV6-6 to TRBJ2-5; tentatively, D is TRBD1 (6 bases). CDR3 size: 11 residues. Per germline, CDR1 MNHNY and CDR2 SVGAGI (reference sequence). Written as DNA, the CDR3 is TGTGCTGTAGGGACACAAGAGACCCAGTACTTC. Its protein product is CAVGTQETQYF.

Notes on this clonotype: An end of the junction differs from the germline gene, which may be a read error. This chain connects TRBV20-1 to TRBJ2-5; 12 nucleotides align to TRBD2. The CDR3 contains 16 residues. Germline CDR1 is DFQATT and CDR2 is SNEGSKA (reference sequence). The CDR3 DNA reads as TGCAGTACTAGAGGCCGGACTAGCGGGATCCAAGAGACCCAGTACTTC. Protein product: CSTRGRTSGIQETQYF.

This clonotype appeared a few times. The rearrangement links TRBV20-1 to TRBJ2-7; D may be TRBD2 (5 bases). V dropped 3 bases and J dropped 3 bases, with 9 bases sitting between them. CDR1 and CDR2 (germline): DFQATT, SNEGSKA (reference sequence). The CDR3 totals 12 residues. CDR3 in amino acids: CSASDGNYEQYF. The CDR3 region has the DNA TGCAGTGCTAGCGACGGGAACTACGAGCAGTACTTC.

This clonotype was observed a handful of times. The chain is built from TRBV7-2 and TRBJ2-7; 9 bases agree with TRBD2. V lost 2 bases to trimming and J lost 4 bases; unmatched junction nucleotides: 6. This CDR3 contains 15 residues. Germline lookup yields CDR1 SGHTA and CDR2 FQGNSA. CDR3 DNA: TGTGCCAGCAGCTTACGAGGTGCGGGAGGGTACGAGCAGTACTTC. This encodes CASSLRGAGGYEQYF.